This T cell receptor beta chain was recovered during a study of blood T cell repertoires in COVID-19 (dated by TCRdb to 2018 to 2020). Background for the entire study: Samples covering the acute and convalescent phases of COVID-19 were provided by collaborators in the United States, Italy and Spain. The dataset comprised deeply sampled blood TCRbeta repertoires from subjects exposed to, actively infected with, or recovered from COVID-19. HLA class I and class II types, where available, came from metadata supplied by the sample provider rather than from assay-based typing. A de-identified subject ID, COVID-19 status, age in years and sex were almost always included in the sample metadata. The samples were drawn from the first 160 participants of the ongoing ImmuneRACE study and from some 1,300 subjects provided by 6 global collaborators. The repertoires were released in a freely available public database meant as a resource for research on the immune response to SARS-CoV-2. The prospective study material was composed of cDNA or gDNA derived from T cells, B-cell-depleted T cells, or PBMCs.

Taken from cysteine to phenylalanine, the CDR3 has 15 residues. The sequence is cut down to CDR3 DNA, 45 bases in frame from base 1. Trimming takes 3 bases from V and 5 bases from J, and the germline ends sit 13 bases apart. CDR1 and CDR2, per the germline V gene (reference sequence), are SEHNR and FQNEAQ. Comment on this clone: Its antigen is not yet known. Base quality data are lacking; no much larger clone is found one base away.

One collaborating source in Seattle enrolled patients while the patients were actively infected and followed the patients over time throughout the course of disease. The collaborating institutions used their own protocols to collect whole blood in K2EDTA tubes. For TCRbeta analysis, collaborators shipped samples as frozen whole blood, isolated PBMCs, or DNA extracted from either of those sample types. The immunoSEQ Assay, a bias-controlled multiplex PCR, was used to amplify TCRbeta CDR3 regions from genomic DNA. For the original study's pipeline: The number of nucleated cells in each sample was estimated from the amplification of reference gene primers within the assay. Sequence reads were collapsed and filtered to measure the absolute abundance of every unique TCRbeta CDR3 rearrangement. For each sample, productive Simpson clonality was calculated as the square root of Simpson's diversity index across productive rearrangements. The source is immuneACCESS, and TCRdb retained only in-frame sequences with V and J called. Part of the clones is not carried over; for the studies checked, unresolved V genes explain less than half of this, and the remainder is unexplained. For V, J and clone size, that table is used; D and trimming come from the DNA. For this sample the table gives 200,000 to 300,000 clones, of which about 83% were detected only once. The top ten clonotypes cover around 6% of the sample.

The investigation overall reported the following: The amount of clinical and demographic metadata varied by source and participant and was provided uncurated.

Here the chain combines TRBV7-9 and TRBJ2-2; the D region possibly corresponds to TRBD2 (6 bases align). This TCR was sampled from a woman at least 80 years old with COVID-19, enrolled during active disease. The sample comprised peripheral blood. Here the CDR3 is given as CASSFGRGRTGELFF. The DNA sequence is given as TGTGCCAGCAGCTTCGGGAGAGGAAGGACCGGGGAGCTGTTTTTT.